Listed below are T cell receptor beta chains from one sample, sequenced in a study of shared clonotypes between healthy human individuals. The assay was immunoSEQ multiplex PCR, and TCRdb's table has in-frame clones only and misses some. The sample holds approximately 1.9 million clones, roughly 93% seen once. Sequenced sample: naive CD8+ T cells from PBMCs. The receptors shown here come from a man younger than 30 in good health. Some clones in this sample may be carry-over from other donors' samples. The CDR3 runs from the conserved cysteine through the conserved F or W. Fields, in order: J gene, D gene, clone size, V gene, CDR3 DNA, CDR3 protein. The D gene is left open where the match is weak. Size is stated for part of the rows, as once, few or many counts, or as a class when the clone is expanded.

j_call: TRBJ1-1
d_call: .
clone_size: .
v_call: TRBV7-9
cdr3_nt: TGTGCCGGCAGCTTTATTCGAACTGAAGCTTTCTTT
cdr3_aa: CAGSFIRTEAFF

j_call: TRBJ2-7
d_call: .
clone_size: .
v_call: TRBV7-9
cdr3_nt: TGTGCCAGCAGCGCCACCCCGGGAACCTACGAGCAGTACTTC
cdr3_aa: CASSATPGTYEQYF

j_call: TRBJ2-2
d_call: TRBD2
clone_size: .
v_call: TRBV7-6
cdr3_nt: TGTGCCAGCAGCTACCGGACTAGCGGACACACCGGGGAGCTGTTTTTT
cdr3_aa: CASSYRTSGHTGELFF

j_call: TRBJ2-7
d_call: .
clone_size: once
v_call: TRBV5-4
cdr3_nt: TGTGCCAGCAGCGAGGACCTCCGCGGCTACGAGCAGTACTTC
cdr3_aa: CASSEDLRGYEQYF

j_call: TRBJ2-2
d_call: TRBD2
clone_size: .
v_call: TRBV11-3
cdr3_nt: TGTGCCAGCAGCTTAGATGGGTGGGAGGGTACGAGCACCGGGGAGCTGTTTTTT
cdr3_aa: CASSLDGWEGTSTGELFF

j_call: TRBJ2-7
d_call: .
clone_size: .
v_call: TRBV5-1
cdr3_nt: TGCGCCAGCAGCTTGGGGCCCAGGGTTAGTGGGGAGCAGTACTTC
cdr3_aa: CASSLGPRVSGEQYF

j_call: TRBJ2-3
d_call: TRBD2
clone_size: .
v_call: TRBV2
cdr3_nt: TGTGCCAGCAGTGAAGGACTAGCGGGAGTATTCGATACGCAGTATTTT
cdr3_aa: CASSEGLAGVFDTQYF

j_call: TRBJ2-7
d_call: .
clone_size: .
v_call: TRBV27
cdr3_nt: TGTGCCAGCAGTCCCAGCGGCGGGCCGGTCCCCTACGAGCAGTACTTC
cdr3_aa: CASSPSGGPVPYEQYF

j_call: TRBJ2-7
d_call: TRBD1
clone_size: .
v_call: TRBV27
cdr3_nt: TGTGCCAGCAGTCCTACCCAGGGGGCGATCTCCTACGAGCAGTACTTC
cdr3_aa: CASSPTQGAISYEQYF

j_call: TRBJ2-2
d_call: TRBD1
clone_size: .
v_call: TRBV29-1
cdr3_nt: TGCAGTGGACAGGGCCGGAACACCGGGGAGCTGTTTTTT
cdr3_aa: CSGQGRNTGELFF

j_call: TRBJ2-7
d_call: TRBD1
clone_size: .
v_call: TRBV11-1
cdr3_nt: TGTGCCAGCAGCCCTCGGACAGGTCGACCCTACGAGCAGTACTTC
cdr3_aa: CASSPRTGRPYEQYF

j_call: TRBJ2-1
d_call: .
clone_size: once
v_call: TRBV5-6
cdr3_nt: TGTGCCAGTACCGCCAGGAGTGGATACAATGAGCAGTTCTTC
cdr3_aa: CASTARSGYNEQFF

j_call: TRBJ1-4
d_call: .
clone_size: once
v_call: TRBV2
cdr3_nt: TGTGCCAGCAGGAACAGGGCCGCAACTAATGAAAAACTGTTTTTT
cdr3_aa: CASRNRAATNEKLFF

j_call: TRBJ2-7
d_call: .
clone_size: .
v_call: TRBV25-1
cdr3_nt: TGTGCCAGCAGCCCAGCTCGGTGGAAGGACTCCTACGAGCAGTACTTC
cdr3_aa: CASSPARWKDSYEQYF

j_call: TRBJ1-1
d_call: .
clone_size: .
v_call: TRBV15
cdr3_nt: TGTGCCACCAGCAGCCTACCCGAGGATGTGAACACTGAAGCTTTCTTT
cdr3_aa: CATSSLPEDVNTEAFF

j_call: TRBJ2-7
d_call: TRBD1
clone_size: .
v_call: TRBV5-1
cdr3_nt: TGCGCCAGCAGCAGAATGACAGGGATCACCTACGAGCAGTACTTC
cdr3_aa: CASSRMTGITYEQYF

j_call: TRBJ1-5
d_call: .
clone_size: .
v_call: TRBV19
cdr3_nt: TGTGCCAGTAGTATAGGGCCCGGGCGGACAAATCAGCCCCAGCATTTT
cdr3_aa: CASSIGPGRTNQPQHF

j_call: TRBJ2-2
d_call: .
clone_size: .
v_call: TRBV29-1
cdr3_nt: TGCAGCGTACGGGGAACCACCGGGGAGCTGTTTTTT
cdr3_aa: CSVRGTTGELFF

j_call: TRBJ1-1
d_call: TRBD1
clone_size: .
v_call: TRBV19
cdr3_nt: TGTGCCAGTAGTATAACAGGGGGGGCGAACACTGAAGCTTTCTTT
cdr3_aa: CASSITGGANTEAFF

j_call: TRBJ2-3
d_call: TRBD1
clone_size: .
v_call: TRBV19
cdr3_nt: TGTGCCAGTAACAACAGGGGCGCCACAGATACGCAGTATTTT
cdr3_aa: CASNNRGATDTQYF

j_call: TRBJ1-4
d_call: .
clone_size: .
v_call: TRBV4-3
cdr3_nt: TGCGCCAGCAGCCAAATAACAGGGTTCCATGAAAAACTGTTTTTT
cdr3_aa: CASSQITGFHEKLFF

j_call: TRBJ2-2
d_call: TRBD1
clone_size: .
v_call: TRBV9
cdr3_nt: TGTGCCAGCAGCCAGGTACAGGGGGCAAGCACCGGGGAGCTGTTTTTT
cdr3_aa: CASSQVQGASTGELFF

j_call: TRBJ1-1
d_call: TRBD1
clone_size: .
v_call: TRBV5-1
cdr3_nt: TGCGCCAGCAGCTTGGGCCGGTTCGACAGGGAGAACACTGAAGCTTTCTTT
cdr3_aa: CASSLGRFDRENTEAFF

j_call: TRBJ2-5
d_call: .
clone_size: few
v_call: TRBV7-9
cdr3_nt: TGTGTGGACAGATTCCTGGGTGAGACCCAGTACTTC
cdr3_aa: CVDRFLGETQYF

j_call: TRBJ2-7
d_call: .
clone_size: .
v_call: TRBV7-9
cdr3_nt: TGTGCCAGCAGCTTAGATAGTGTGCTGTACTACGAGCAGTACTTC
cdr3_aa: CASSLDSVLYYEQYF

j_call: TRBJ2-5
d_call: .
clone_size: .
v_call: TRBV11-2
cdr3_nt: TGTGCCAGCAGCTTAACCCCAGGCCGCGGAGAGACCCAGTACTTC
cdr3_aa: CASSLTPGRGETQYF

j_call: TRBJ2-1
d_call: TRBD2
clone_size: .
v_call: TRBV7-9
cdr3_nt: TGTGCCAGCAGCCCTACATCGGGACTAGCCCTGAATGAGCAGTTCTTC
cdr3_aa: CASSPTSGLALNEQFF

j_call: TRBJ1-1
d_call: TRBD1
clone_size: once
v_call: TRBV6-6
cdr3_nt: TGTGCCAGCAGTTCAGGGGGCGTCACTGAAGCTTTCTTT
cdr3_aa: CASSSGGVTEAFF

j_call: TRBJ2-2
d_call: .
clone_size: .
v_call: TRBV10-1
cdr3_nt: TGCGCCAGCAGTGACCCATTAAACACCGGGGAGCTGTTTTTT
cdr3_aa: CASSDPLNTGELFF

j_call: TRBJ2-5
d_call: .
clone_size: .
v_call: TRBV28
cdr3_nt: TGTGCCAGCAGCCTCACCACAGGGTTTGGTGAGACCCAGTACTTC
cdr3_aa: CASSLTTGFGETQYF

j_call: TRBJ1-3
d_call: .
clone_size: .
v_call: TRBV9
cdr3_nt: TGTGCCAGCAGCCCCTTTTCGGGAAGAAACACCATATATTTT
cdr3_aa: CASSPFSGRNTIYF

j_call: TRBJ2-1
d_call: .
clone_size: once
v_call: TRBV28
cdr3_nt: TGTGCCAGCAGTTTAGGGTTCCAACAGGGGAGGGATGAGCAGTTCTTC
cdr3_aa: CASSLGFQQGRDEQFF